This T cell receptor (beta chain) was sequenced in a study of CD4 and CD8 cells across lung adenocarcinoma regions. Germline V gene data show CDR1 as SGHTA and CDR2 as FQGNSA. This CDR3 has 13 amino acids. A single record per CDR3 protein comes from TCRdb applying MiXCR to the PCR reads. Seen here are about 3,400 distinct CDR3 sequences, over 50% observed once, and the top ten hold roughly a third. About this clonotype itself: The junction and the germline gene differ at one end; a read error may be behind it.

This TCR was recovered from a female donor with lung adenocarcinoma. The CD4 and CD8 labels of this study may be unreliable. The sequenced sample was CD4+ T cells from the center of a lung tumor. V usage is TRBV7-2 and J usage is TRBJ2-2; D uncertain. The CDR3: CASSPGVIEEQFF. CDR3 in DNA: TGTGCCAGCAGCCCCGGCGTGATTGAGGAGCAGTTTTTT. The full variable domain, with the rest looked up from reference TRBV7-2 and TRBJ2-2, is GAGVSQSPSNKVTEKGKDVELRCDPISGHTALYWYRQSLGQGLEFLIYFQGNSAPDKSGLPSDRFSAERTGGSVSTLTIQRTQQEDSAVYLCASSPGVIEEQFFGEGSRLTVL.